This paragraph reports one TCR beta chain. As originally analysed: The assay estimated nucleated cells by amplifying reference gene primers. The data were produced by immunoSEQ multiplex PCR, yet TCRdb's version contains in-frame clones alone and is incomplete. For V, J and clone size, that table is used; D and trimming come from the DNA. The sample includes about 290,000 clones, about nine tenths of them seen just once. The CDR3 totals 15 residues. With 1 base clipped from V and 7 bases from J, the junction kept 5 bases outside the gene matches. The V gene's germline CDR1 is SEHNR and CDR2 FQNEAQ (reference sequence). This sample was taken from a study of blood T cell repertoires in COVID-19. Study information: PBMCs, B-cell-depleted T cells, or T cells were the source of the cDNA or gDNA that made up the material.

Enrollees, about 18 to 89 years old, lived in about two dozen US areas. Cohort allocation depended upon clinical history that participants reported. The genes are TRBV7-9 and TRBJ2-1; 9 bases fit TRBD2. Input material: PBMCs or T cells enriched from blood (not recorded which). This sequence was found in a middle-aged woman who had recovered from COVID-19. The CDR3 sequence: CASSLGAGGYNEQFF. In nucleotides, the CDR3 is TGTGCCAGCAGCTTAGGAGCGGGAGGATATAATGAGCAGTTCTTC.